This T cell receptor (beta chain) was identified during a study of molecular identifiers for immune sequencing clone quantification. In TCRdb, the PCR reads were re-called with MiXCR into one record per CDR3 protein. The table records approximately 550,000 distinct CDR3 sequences, under 30% of them present only once. Germline-derived CDR1 and CDR2 are SGHTA and FQGNSA. The CDR3 extends over 17 amino acids. V lost 4 bases and J lost 5; bases outside the gene matches: 13. The source of this sequence is a human donor in good health. Some libraries in this study had Jurkat cell RNA spiked in. The chain has TRBV7-2 and TRBJ2-5; 10 nucleotides line up with TRBD2. Sequenced: naive CD8+ T cells from blood, with Jurkat cell RNA spiked in. Subset denoted: FACS-sorted CD8+CD4-CCR7+CD45RA+ naive T cells. CDR3 region: CASSSQISGGPGETQYF. The DNA of the CDR3 is TGTGCCAGCAGCTCACAGATTAGCGGGGGGCCGGGGGAGACCCAGTACTTC. Using reference TRBV7-2 and TRBJ2-5 for the parts outside the CDR3, the full variable domain is GAGVSQSPSNKVTEKGKDVELRCDPISGHTALYWYRQSLGQGLEFLIYFQGNSAPDKSGLPSDRFSAERTGGSVSTLTIQRTQQEDSAVYLCASSSQISGGPGETQYFGPGTRLLVL.